The 7 T cell receptor beta chains below all came from one sample that was sequenced in a study of cytomegalovirus exposure and HLA in healthy donors. The PCR had 60 Vbeta and 13 Jbeta primers. Sequencing used immunoSEQ multiplex PCR; TCRdb keeps in-frame clones, though not all of them. The specimen's table records tens of thousands of clones. Sample: PBMCs. The receptors shown here come from a human donor in good health.

The J gene is TRBJ1-2, the V gene TRBV6-6, with TRBD1 identical over 8 bases. The trim removed 6 bases at V and 6 bases at J, leaving 6 bases unmatched. The CDR3 is made up of 13 amino acids. Germline assignment: CDR1 MNHNY and CDR2 SVGAGI (reference sequence). The CDR3 loop reads CASSSGGVNGYTF. In DNA, the CDR3 is TGTGCCAGCAGCTCAGGGGGCGTTAATGGCTACACCTTC.

V gene TRBV18 combines with J gene TRBJ1-4; 10 positions agree with TRBD1. With V trimmed by 2 bases and J by 8 bases, 5 bases remained unmatched. CDR3 length: 15 residues. The germline V gene has CDR1 KGHSH and CDR2 LQKENI. The CDR3 is CASSPDRGQMEKLFF. CDR3 bases: TGTGCCAGCTCACCAGACAGGGGGCAAATGGAAAAACTGTTTTTT. The variable domain in full, completed from reference TRBV18 and TRBJ1-4, reads NAGVMQNPRHLVRRRGQEARLRCSPMKGHSHVYWYRQLPEEGLKFMVYLQKENIIDESGMPKERFSAEFPKEGPSILRIQQVVRGDSAAYFCASSPDRGQMEKLFFGSGTQLSVL.

The J gene is TRBJ2-2, the V gene TRBV30; D might be TRBD1 (5 bases). V lost 0 bases and J lost 6, with 14 bases in between. The germline V gene encodes CDR1 GTSNPN and CDR2 SVGIG (reference sequence). The CDR3 is 15 amino acids. CDR3 sequence: CAWSVQTGTAGELFF. CDR3 DNA sequence: TGTGCCTGGAGTGTACAAACAGGAACGGCCGGGGAGCTGTTTTTT.

V usage is TRBV2 and J usage is TRBJ1-1; 7 nucleotides align to TRBD1. V was clipped by 5 bases and J by 10 bases; unmatched bases: 10. Germline V lookup: CDR1 SNHLY, CDR2 FYNNEI. The length of the CDR3 is 13 residues. The CDR3 is CASSPTGAVRAFF. CDR3 DNA: TGTGCCAGCAGTCCTACAGGGGCGGTTCGAGCTTTCTTT.

The rearrangement joins TRBV6-6 to TRBJ1-2; 7 nucleotides agree with TRBD1. The CDR3 covers 15 residues. Germline trimming cut 4 bases from V and 6 bases from J; bases unmatched to any gene: 11. Germline V lookup: CDR1 MNHNY, CDR2 SVGAGI (reference sequence). The CDR3 spells CASSWLGQDEDGYTF. In DNA, the CDR3 is TGTGCCAGCAGTTGGCTTGGACAGGATGAGGATGGCTACACCTTC.

The CDR3 sequence is CASSRRTGSEQYF. CDR3 nucleotide sequence: TGTGCCAGCAGCCGAAGGACAGGGAGCGAGCAGTACTTC. The chain employs TRBV7-6 and TRBJ2-7; TRBD1 agrees at 8 bases. The CDR3 runs to 13 residues. The V gene's germline CDR1 is SGHVS and CDR2 FNYEAQ. With 5 bases clipped from V and 6 bases from J, the junction kept 6 bases outside the gene matches.

The chain couples TRBV2 to TRBJ1-5; 7 nucleotides agree with TRBD1. V gave up 6 bases and J gave up 5 bases; unmatched junction bases: 7. Germline CDR1 SNHLY, CDR2 FYNNEI. CDR3 size: 14 residues. Here the CDR3 reads CASREGAIDQPQHF. The CDR3 DNA reads TGTGCCAGCAGGGAGGGGGCGATCGATCAGCCCCAGCATTTT.